This T cell receptor beta chain was recovered during a study of Ad26.COV2.S vaccination and SARS-CoV-2 variants. Details on this clone: The target antigen is unknown.

Repertoires were generated with immunoSEQ multiplex PCR, while TCRdb's copy carries only in-frame clones and drops some. The sample carries approximately 300,000 clones, around four fifths recorded once. Points from the study as a whole: From the TCR breadth and depth analyses, total T cell responses may have been underestimated.

Germline V gives CDR1 GTSNPN, CDR2 SVGIG (reference sequence). CDR3 size: 13 residues. V was cut by 6 bases and J by 1 base, with 10 bases left in between. Treatment given: 15 to 20 received Ad26.COV2.S at low or high dose, single or two shots; five or six received placebo; per-sample allocation not given. The samples were gathered on day 63 after the first injection of vaccine or placebo. The donor was a Boston adult aged 18-55 years. The administered vaccine (an Ad26 vector) expressed Wuhan-strain SARS-CoV-2 spike. Sequenced material: peripheral blood, taken in a trial of Ad26.COV2.S vaccine versus placebo. The chain combines TRBV30 with TRBJ1-5; D gene uncertain. This TCR derives from a person aged 18-65 years who received the Ad26.COV2.S COVID-19 vaccine or a placebo. CDR3: CACDWGSNQPQHF. CDR3 coding DNA: TGTGCCTGTGATTGGGGAAGCAATCAGCCCCAGCATTTT.